The 13 T cell receptor beta chains in this list originate from one sample, sequenced in a study of control samples from healthy donors and cancer patients. Sequencing used immunoSEQ multiplex PCR; TCRdb keeps in-frame clones, though not all of them. The sample has 150,000 or so clones, about 89% seen once. Sequenced material: blood. The origin of the receptors is a young man in good health.

This clone occurred a few times. J is TRBJ1-1 and V is TRBV4-2; 9 bases line up with TRBD1. The CDR3 length is 19 residues. The V and J ends lost 0 bases and 1 base, in that order; junction bases with no gene match: 12. The germline V gene encodes CDR1 LGHNA and CDR2 YNFKEQ. The CDR3, as DNA: TGTGCCAGCAGCCAAGACATTCAGGGGACAGGGACGGGGAACACTGAAGCTTTCTTT. This encodes CASSQDIQGTGTGNTEAFF.

V gene TRBV18 combines with J gene TRBJ2-7; D is tentatively TRBD1 or TRBD2 (5 bases each). The CDR3 sequence is 14 residues long. Looked up from germline, CDR1 is KGHSH and CDR2 is LQKENI. The V end lost 6 bases, the J end lost 2 bases, and 14 bases lay between the germline ends. As DNA, the CDR3 is TGTGCCAGCTCCGACCAGGGAGCGCCCTACGAGCAGTACTTC. Protein: CASSDQGAPYEQYF.

The chain carries TRBV7-9 and TRBJ2-5; D gene ambiguous. Trimming pared 2 bases from V and 5 bases from J, leaving 12 bases between. The CDR3 runs 14 residues. CDR1 and CDR2 from the germline V gene are SEHNR and FQNEAQ (reference sequence). The CDR3 protein is CASSLPKGRETQYF. In DNA, the CDR3 is TGTGCCAGCAGCTTACCAAAAGGCCGGGAGACCCAGTACTTC.

The rearrangement joins TRBV7-9 to TRBJ1-6; 7 positions match TRBD1. With V trimmed by 4 bases and J by 6 bases, 9 bases remained unmatched. The CDR3 totals 16 residues. Germline-derived CDR1 and CDR2 are SEHNR and FQNEAQ (reference sequence). The CDR3 is CASSSPRDSINSPLHF. The CDR3, as DNA: TGTGCCAGCAGCTCCCCCCGGGACAGCATTAATTCACCCCTCCACTTT.

The chain is built from TRBV6-1 and TRBJ1-2; 8 nucleotides agree with TRBD1. The CDR3 spans 13 residues. J was trimmed by 6 bases and V by 7 bases; bases with no gene match: 7. Looked up from germline, CDR1 is MNHNS and CDR2 is SASEGT. The chain's CDR3 is CASNPDRVNGYTF. DNA for the CDR3: TGTGCCAGCAATCCGGACAGGGTCAATGGCTACACCTTC.

The chain uses TRBV4-3 and TRBJ2-7, with 8 bases lining up with TRBD1. This CDR3 region has 14 residues. Germline CDR1 is LGHNA and CDR2 is YSLEER. V lost 0 bases, J lost 3 bases, and 1 base stayed unmatched. CDR3 region: CASSQDGTGYEQYF. The CDR3 DNA is TGCGCCAGCAGCCAAGATGGGACAGGCTACGAGCAGTACTTC.

The chain carries TRBV7-9 and TRBJ2-3, with 9 bases identical to TRBD2. Losses at the gene ends were 5 bases for V and 4 bases for J; bases not matched to a gene: 7. Looked up from germline, CDR1 is SEHNR and CDR2 is FQNEAQ (reference sequence). The CDR3 spans 15 residues. The CDR3 spells CASSPGTSKADTQYF. The DNA for the CDR3 is TGTGCCAGCAGCCCCGGGACTAGCAAAGCAGATACGCAGTATTTT.

The chain combines TRBV25-1 with TRBJ1-5; D is possibly TRBD1 (5 bases). Germline lookup yields CDR1 MGHDK and CDR2 SYGVNS. The CDR3 loop spans 17 amino acids. The ends were cut back, 3 bases at V and 0 bases at J, with 15 bases in the middle. For the CDR3, the DNA is TGTGCCAGCAGTGAGAGAACCGGGACGGATAGCAATCAGCCCCAGCATTTT. This encodes CASSERTGTDSNQPQHF.

The J gene is TRBJ1-2, the V gene TRBV5-1; no clear D gene. CDR3 length equals 16 residues. V gave up 0 bases and J gave up 4 bases, with 16 bases separating them. Germline V lookup: CDR1 SGHRS, CDR2 YFSETQ. The CDR3 protein is CASSLEFAGFSYGYTF. The CDR3 DNA follows: TGCGCCAGCAGCTTGGAGTTCGCGGGGTTTAGCTATGGCTACACCTTC.

The chain links TRBV7-9 to TRBJ2-5; D gene uncertain. CDR3 length: 11 residues. Between the trimmed V and J ends, which lost 3 bases and 5 bases, there was a span of 4 bases. Per germline, CDR1 SEHNR and CDR2 FQNEAQ (reference sequence). The CDR3 DNA follows: TGTGCCAGCAGCTTCTTTGAGACCCAGTACTTC. It specifies CASSFFETQYF.

V usage is TRBV29-1 and J usage is TRBJ1-2; no clear D. V was pared by 0 bases and J by 7 bases, with 0 bases between. Germline CDR1 is SQVTM and CDR2 is ANQGSEA. The CDR3 loop spans 9 amino acids. CDR3 protein: CSVEDGYTF. In DNA form, the CDR3 reads TGCAGCGTTGAAGATGGCTACACCTTC.

V is TRBV6-2 or TRBV6-3 and J is TRBJ1-1, with D perhaps matching TRBD1 (5 bases). Trimming took off 0 bases at V and 1 base at J, with 15 bases between the two ends. The CDR3 is 17 amino acids. Germline CDR1 and CDR2: MNHEY and SVGEGT. CDR3 protein: CASSYSSGDSQNTEAFF. The CDR3 DNA sequence: TGTGCCAGCAGTTACTCTTCCGGAGACAGTCAGAACACTGAAGCTTTCTTT.

This chain joins TRBV14 and TRBJ2-1; D ambiguous. Trimming took off 3 bases at V and 4 bases at J, with 10 bases between the two ends. Germline V gene data show CDR1 as SGHDN and CDR2 as FVKESK. This CDR3 region has 14 residues. The chain's CDR3 is CASSQEGSYNEQFF. The CDR3 DNA reads as TGTGCCAGCAGCCAGGAAGGCAGTTACAATGAGCAGTTCTTC.